These T cell receptor beta chains were read from a single sample in a study of memory CD4+ T cells and cytomegalovirus serostatus. Repertoires were generated with immunoSEQ multiplex PCR, while TCRdb's copy carries only in-frame clones and drops some. The table lists some 56,000 clones, 82% of them singletons. The sequenced sample was memory CD4+ T cells from blood. Receptor source: an adult in good health and CMV-seronegative. The CDR3 runs from the conserved cysteine through the conserved F or W. The D gene is left open where the match is weak. Size is stated for part of the rows, as once, few or many counts, or as a class when the clone is expanded.

j_call,d_call,v_call,clone_size,cdr3_nt,cdr3_aa
TRBJ1-2,-,TRBV14,few,TGTGCCAGCAGCCAAGACCGGAAAGCGACAGCCCTAGCTAACTATGGCTACACCTTC,CASSQDRKATALANYGYTF
TRBJ1-1,-,TRBV7-9,once,TGTGCCAGCAGCACACAGGCGAACACTGAAGCTTTCTTT,CASSTQANTEAFF
TRBJ1-2,-,TRBV6-5,-,TGTGCCAGCAGTTACTCGGTCCAGGGGGGCTACACCTTC,CASSYSVQGGYTF
TRBJ1-2,-,TRBV5-1,-,TGCGCCAGCAGCTTGAGACTAGACTATGGCTACACCTTC,CASSLRLDYGYTF
TRBJ1-6,-,TRBV25-1,once,TGTGCCAGCAGTGAAGGGCCGCGATATAATTCACCCCTCCACTTT,CASSEGPRYNSPLHF
TRBJ1-2,TRBD1,TRBV11-2,-,TGTGCCAGCAGCCAATCGCGGACAGGGAGCTATGGCTACACCTTC,CASSQSRTGSYGYTF
TRBJ1-1,TRBD1,TRBV18,-,TGTGCCAGCTCACCACCCCGGGGACAGGGACATTCGAACACTGAAGCTTTCTTT,CASSPPRGQGHSNTEAFF
TRBJ2-3,TRBD2,TRBV2,-,TGTGCCAGCAGGAAAGGACTAGCGGGGGATTCATGGTCCGGGGGGGATACGCAGTATTTT,CASRKGLAGDSWSGGDTQYF
TRBJ1-2,-,TRBV5-1,-,TGCGCCAGCAGCGCGTCCCTGGGGGCCCTTGATGGCTACACCTTC,CASSASLGALDGYTF
TRBJ2-5,-,TRBV5-1,-,TGCGCCAGCAGCTTGGTCTTGGGCAGGGGCGTAGAGACCCAGTACTTC,CASSLVLGRGVETQYF
TRBJ2-3,-,TRBV6-4,few,TGTGCCAGCAGTGAGGGACGCACAGATACGCAGTATTTT,CASSEGRTDTQYF
TRBJ2-5,-,TRBV5-6,-,TGTGCCAGCAGCTTGGGGGGTGGAGAGACCCAGTACTTC,CASSLGGGETQYF
TRBJ2-7,-,TRBV29-1,-,TGCAGCGTTGAAATAGGGTCGTGGCGGGAGCAGTACTTC,CSVEIGSWREQYF
TRBJ2-7,-,TRBV5-6,-,TGTGCCAGCAGCCGGACGGCTTCTGGCTACGAGCAGTACTTC,CASSRTASGYEQYF
TRBJ1-2,-,TRBV6-4,-,TGTGCCAGCAATAGATGGCAGGTTAACCCCTATGGCTACACCTTC,CASNRWQVNPYGYTF
TRBJ1-3,-,TRBV6-5,-,TGTGCCAGCAGTAGGGACACCTACTCTGGAAACACCATATATTTT,CASSRDTYSGNTIYF
TRBJ2-7,-,TRBV5-6,-,TGTGCCAGCAGCTTGGGAGCCCCGGGGTGGGGCTACGAGCAGTACTTC,CASSLGAPGWGYEQYF
TRBJ2-7,-,TRBV5-4,-,TGTGCCAGCAGCTTGCGATCGTTCGGCCGTGTGGGGCTGAGTAACGAGCAGTACTTC,CASSLRSFGRVGLSNEQYF
TRBJ1-1,-,TRBV7-9,once,TGTGCCAGCAGCACAGTAGGGAACACTGAAGCTTTCTTT,CASSTVGNTEAFF
TRBJ1-6,-,TRBV5-1,-,TGCGCCAGCAGCACCTCGGACCCACCCCTCCACTTT,CASSTSDPPLHF
TRBJ1-5,TRBD1,TRBV18,-,TGTGCCAGCTCACTGCAGGGGGGAGGCAATCAGCCCCAGCATTTT,CASSLQGGGNQPQHF
TRBJ2-3,TRBD2,TRBV7-3,-,TGTGCCAGCAGCCCCGGGGGGGTAACAGATACGCAGTATTTT,CASSPGGVTDTQYF
TRBJ2-7,-,TRBV19,-,TGTGCCAGTAGTATAGGTCTTTCCTACGAGCAGTACTTC,CASSIGLSYEQYF
TRBJ1-2,-,TRBV5-6,-,TGTGCCAGCAGCCCAATGACATTCTACCACTTCGGGGGCTACACCTTC,CASSPMTFYHFGGYTF
TRBJ2-6,-,TRBV19,few,TGTGCCAGTAGTACATCTGGGGCCAACGTCCTGACTTTC,CASSTSGANVLTF
TRBJ1-2,TRBD1,TRBV19,-,TGTGCCAGTAGCGGACAGGGGCATTATGGCTACACCTTC,CASSGQGHYGYTF
TRBJ2-1,TRBD2,TRBV5-6,-,TGTGCCAGCAGCGTGGTGGTGCGGGGGGGCCTAAATGAGCAGTTCTTC,CASSVVVRGGLNEQFF
TRBJ1-3,-,TRBV13,few,TGTGCCAGCAGCTTAGTGGGCGGCAGGGTAAAAGGAAACACCATATATTTT,CASSLVGGRVKGNTIYF
TRBJ1-2,-,TRBV20-1,-,TGCAGTGCTAGAGGGGACCGAATTTACACCTTC,CSARGDRIYTF
TRBJ2-5,TRBD2,TRBV7-9,-,TGTGCCAGCAGCTTGGACCTAGCGGGAATAGAGACCCAGTACTTC,CASSLDLAGIETQYF
TRBJ1-5,-,TRBV5-1,-,TGCGCCAGCAGAGAGAGTCCGGGGAAAGATCAGCCCCAGCATTTT,CASRESPGKDQPQHF
TRBJ1-5,-,TRBV19,medium-sized,TGTGCCAGTAGCCTGGAAGTGAATCAGCCCCAGCATTTT,CASSLEVNQPQHF
TRBJ1-1,-,TRBV7-9,-,TGTGCCAGCAGCTCCAACCGGGGATCGGACACTGAAGCTTTCTTT,CASSSNRGSDTEAFF
TRBJ2-1,-,TRBV29-1,-,TGCAGCGTTGAAAGGACCTACAATGAGCAGTTCTTC,CSVERTYNEQFF
TRBJ1-2,-,TRBV6-4,-,TGTGCCAGCAGTGACCAAGGTAGCGGTGGCTACACCTTC,CASSDQGSGGYTF
TRBJ1-1,-,TRBV7-2,-,TGTGCCAGCAGCTTATGGGGGGCGCCTGAAGCTTTCTTT,CASSLWGAPEAFF
TRBJ2-3,-,TRBV19,-,TGTGCCAGTAGTATTTCAGGCACAGATACGCAGTATTTT,CASSISGTDTQYF
TRBJ2-1,-,TRBV28,-,TGTGCCACCCACTCCGCGGGGCGCTCCTACAATGAGCAGTTCTTC,CATHSAGRSYNEQFF
TRBJ2-1,-,TRBV18,-,TGTGCCAGCTCAAATCCAGGGGTCAATGAGCAGTTCTTC,CASSNPGVNEQFF
TRBJ1-1,-,TRBV5-4,-,TGTGCCAGCAGCTTGTCGGCACACACCTACACTGAAGCTTTCTTT,CASSLSAHTYTEAFF
TRBJ1-1,-,TRBV4-2,medium-sized,TGTGCCAGCAGCCGATATCAGGCGAACACTGAAGCTTTCTTT,CASSRYQANTEAFF
TRBJ2-5,-,TRBV4-3,-,TGCGCCAGCAGCCAAGGGCACGGGGGCGGAGAGACCCAGTACTTC,CASSQGHGGGETQYF
TRBJ2-7,TRBD1,TRBV9,once,TGTGCCAGCAGCGCGGGACAGGGGACCCCTGGCGACGAGCAGTACTTC,CASSAGQGTPGDEQYF
TRBJ1-3,TRBD1,TRBV5-1,-,TGCGCCAGCAGCAAGGGACAGCCTGGAAACACCATATATTTT,CASSKGQPGNTIYF
TRBJ2-2,-,TRBV7-2,-,TGTGCCAGCAGCTTACGGCGCGAGCTCGGGGAGCTGTTTTTT,CASSLRRELGELFF
TRBJ1-6,-,TRBV6-6,-,TGTGCCAGCAGTTACACTAGGCGGGAGGATTCACCCCTCCACTTT,CASSYTRREDSPLHF
TRBJ1-2,-,TRBV9,-,TGTGCCGGCACACCAGGGGCGGAAAACTATGGCTACACCTTC,CAGTPGAENYGYTF
TRBJ1-2,TRBD1,TRBV19,few,TGTGCCAGTAGTATAGTTAACAGGGGATCCGATGGCTACACCTTC,CASSIVNRGSDGYTF